These 25 T cell receptor beta chains originate from one sample sequenced in a study of CD8 T cells in Susac syndrome. Random hexamers were used to reverse transcribe an amount of about 0.45 to 1 ug RNA. TCRdb re-analysed the immunoSEQ multiplex PCR reads in MiXCR, keeping a single row per CDR3 protein. This table holds around 300,000 distinct CDR3 sequences, 65% to 90% found once. The sample comprised CD8+ T cells from PBMCs. The receptors were gathered from a human donor with multiple sclerosis.

This clonotype was observed a single time. The chain employs TRBV20-1 and TRBJ2-1, with 7 bases matching TRBD2. The CDR3 has 16 residues. Germline V lookup: CDR1 DFQATT, CDR2 SNEGSKA (reference sequence). V trimming: 1 base; J trimming: 3 bases; junction bases outside the gene matches: 9. The CDR3 DNA sequence: TGCAGTGCTAGAGTCGGGAGGCTAGCGGTCTACAATGAGCAGTTCTTC. Protein: CSARVGRLAVYNEQFF.

This chain links TRBV12-3 or TRBV12-4 with TRBJ1-3, with unresolved D. The CDR3 runs to 15 residues. Deletions cut 5 bases from V and 0 bases from J, with 11 bases between. CDR3 in DNA: TGTGCCAGCAGTCCGTCGGGGAGCTCTGGAAACACCATATATTTT. This codes for CASSPSGSSGNTIYF.

The DNA for the CDR3 is TGTGCCAGCAGTTACGGAGGGACGAATGAGCAGTTCTTC. It encodes CASSYGGTNEQFF. This chain connects TRBV6-2 or TRBV6-3 to TRBJ2-1, with D tentatively TRBD2 (6 bases). CDR1 and CDR2 from the germline V gene are MNHEY and SVGEGT. Trimming took off 2 bases at V and 7 bases at J, with 9 bases between the two ends. The CDR3 has 13 amino acids.

CDR3 coding DNA: TGTGCCAGCAGTTATTTCCAGGGCTATGGCTACACCTTC. Its protein is CASSYFQGYGYTF. This sequence joins TRBV6-5 and TRBJ1-2; D possibly corresponds to TRBD1 (5 bases). Trimming removed 3 bases from V and 4 bases from J, with 9 bases in between. The CDR3 has 13 amino acids. Germline V gives CDR1 MNHEY, CDR2 SVGAGI.

This chain joins TRBV6-2 or TRBV6-3 and TRBJ1-2; maybe TRBD1 (6 bases). The CDR3 has 12 amino acids. V lost 6 bases and J lost 4, with 9 bases in between. Germline V gene data show CDR1 as MNHEY and CDR2 as SVGEGT. The CDR3 coding sequence is TGTGCCAGCAGCCGGGACACCTATGGCTACACCTTC. Protein sequence: CASSRDTYGYTF.

This chain joins TRBV7-3 and TRBJ2-1, with 10 nucleotides matching TRBD2. Trimming at V came to 0 bases and at J to 5 bases, leaving 4 bases not matched to a gene. The CDR3 runs 16 residues. Germline values: CDR1 SGHTA, CDR2 FQGTGA. CDR3 nucleotide sequence: TGTGCCAGCAGCTTAACAACTAGCGGGACAGACAATGAGCAGTTCTTC. Its translation is CASSLTTSGTDNEQFF. Together with reference TRBV7-3 and TRBJ2-1, the CDR3 gives the full variable domain: GAGVSQTPSNKVTEKGKYVELRCDPISGHTALYWYRQSLGQGPEFLIYFQGTGAADDSGLPNDRFFAVRPEGSVSTLKIQRTERGDSAVYLCASSLTTSGTDNEQFFGPGTRLTVL.

This chain links TRBV28 with TRBJ1-1, with D perhaps TRBD1 (5 bases). The V end lost 4 bases, the J end lost 3 bases, and 9 bases lay between the germline ends. Germline V gene data show CDR1 as MDHEN and CDR2 as SYDVKM. The CDR3 contains 13 residues. The CDR3 DNA follows: TGTGCCAGCAGTTATCGGGGGTACACTGAAGCTTTCTTT. Residues: CASSYRGYTEAFF. Filled out from reference TRBV28 and TRBJ1-1, the complete variable domain reads DVKVTQSSRYLVKRTGEKVFLECVQDMDHENMFWYRQDPGLGLRLIYFSYDVKMKEKGDIPEGYSVSREKKERFSLILESASTNQTSMYLCASSYRGYTEAFFGQGTRLTVV.

The rearrangement uses TRBV3-1 and TRBJ2-1; D not certain. Germline V lookup: CDR1 LGHDT, CDR2 YNNKEL (reference sequence). The CDR3 length is 17 residues. V was clipped by 0 bases and J by 0 bases, with 12 bases between them. This chain's CDR3 is CASSQDIGITSYNEQFF. The DNA of the CDR3 is TGTGCCAGCAGCCAAGATATCGGAATAACCTCCTACAATGAGCAGTTCTTC.

The CDR3 bases are TGTGCCAGCAGTCCGGTGGTTGGCGGCAATCAGCCCCAGCATTTT. It yields the protein CASSPVVGGNQPQHF. This chain connects TRBV28 to TRBJ1-5; D remains unclear. Trimming took 5 bases from V and 2 from J, leaving 13 bases between them. From germline, CDR1 is MDHEN and CDR2 SYDVKM. The CDR3 has 15 residues.

The rearrangement joins TRBV2 to TRBJ2-7; D is possibly TRBD2 (6 bases). V lost 9 bases, J lost 0 bases, and 21 bases lay in between. There are 16 residues in the CDR3. Per germline, CDR1 SNHLY and CDR2 FYNNEI. CDR3 sequence (DNA): TGTGCCAGTTCCGAAGGGTGGGCGGGGAGCTCCTACGAGCAGTACTTC. Translation gives CASSEGWAGSSYEQYF.

V gene TRBV6-2 or TRBV6-3 combines with J gene TRBJ2-1; TRBD2 agrees at 9 bases. Germline V gene data show CDR1 as MNHEY and CDR2 as SVGEGT. After removal of 8 bases from V and 10 bases from J, the junction contained 6 bases not matched to a gene. This CDR3 is built from 12 residues. The CDR3 DNA sequence: TGTGCCAGCCTTAGCGGGAGTGGAGAGCAGTTCTTC. Amino acids: CASLSGSGEQFF.

This chain joins TRBV28 and TRBJ1-1, with TRBD1 as a possible D gene (5 bases). This CDR3 region has 13 residues. Germline-derived CDR1 and CDR2 are MDHEN and SYDVKM. The V end was cut by 6 bases, the J end by 5 bases, with 13 bases between. CDR3 DNA: TGTGCCAGCAGCCCCTGGGGGGTGACTGAAGCTTTCTTT. This gives the protein CASSPWGVTEAFF.

The V and J genes are TRBV29-1 and TRBJ2-1; the D gene is possibly TRBD1 (5 bases). This CDR3 is 14 amino acids long. Trimming left V 1 base short and J 6 bases short, with 13 bases between. CDR1 and CDR2 (germline): SQVTM, ANQGSEA. The CDR3 spells CSVEGRGWGNEQFF. DNA for the CDR3: TGCAGCGTTGAAGGAAGGGGTTGGGGCAATGAGCAGTTCTTC.

The V and J genes are TRBV20-1 and TRBJ1-1; D ambiguous. Germline lookup yields CDR1 DFQATT and CDR2 SNEGSKA (reference sequence). The length of the CDR3 is 14 residues. Trimming removed 0 bases from V and 7 bases from J, with 15 bases in between. The CDR3 reads CSARELGGGGEAFF. CDR3 coding DNA: TGCAGTGCTAGAGAATTGGGCGGCGGCGGTGAAGCTTTCTTT.

This chain joins TRBV20-1 and TRBJ1-1; TRBD1 aligns across 9 bases. Germline CDR1 and CDR2: DFQATT and SNEGSKA (reference sequence). The CDR3 extends over 15 amino acids. V lost 6 bases to trimming and J lost 4 bases; unmatched junction nucleotides: 12. The CDR3 sequence: CSAGRTGERGTEAFF. CDR3 nucleotides: TGCAGTGCCGGACGGACAGGGGAGCGTGGCACTGAAGCTTTCTTT.

The chain employs TRBV13 and TRBJ2-1; D uncertain. The CDR3 has 16 amino acids. Germline V gene lookup returns CDR1 PRHDT and CDR2 FYEKMQ (reference sequence). The ends were cut back, 5 bases at V and 0 bases at J, with 14 bases in the middle. The CDR3 here is CASSPRTGSSYNEQFF. The DNA for the CDR3 is TGTGCCAGCAGCCCAAGGACGGGTAGCTCCTACAATGAGCAGTTCTTC.

The gene calls are TRBV12-3 or TRBV12-4 and TRBJ1-1, with unresolved D. The V and J ends lost 2 bases and 4 bases respectively, with 11 bases between them. The CDR3 runs 14 residues. The CDR3 DNA reads TGTGCCAGCAGTTTACAGCCTAGGCTCACTGAAGCTTTCTTT. Translated: CASSLQPRLTEAFF.

The table lists this clonotype with a count of one. The chain has TRBV29-1 and TRBJ2-3; 10 nucleotides line up with TRBD2. This CDR3 is 17 amino acids long. Germline loops: CDR1 SQVTM, CDR2 ANQGSEA. The junction had 8 bases not matched to a gene; V was cut back by 2 bases and J by 0 bases. The CDR3 loop reads CSVELQRLAGSTDTQYF. The CDR3 bases are TGCAGCGTTGAATTACAAAGACTAGCGGGCAGCACAGATACGCAGTATTTT.

The chain links TRBV12-3 or TRBV12-4 to TRBJ2-3; 8 bases align to TRBD2. CDR3 length: 18 residues. Losses at the gene ends were 4 bases for V and 6 bases for J; bases not matched to a gene: 18. CDR3: CASSSSWSVAGRVDTQYF. The CDR3, as DNA: TGTGCCAGCAGTTCATCCTGGTCGGTAGCGGGAAGGGTGGATACGCAGTATTTT.

The rearrangement joins TRBV24-1 to TRBJ2-2, with a weak D call TRBD1 (5 bases). V lost 0 bases and J lost 4, with 8 bases in between. The CDR3 length is 15 residues. Looked up from germline, CDR1 is KGHDR and CDR2 is SFDVKD. Written as DNA, the CDR3 is TGTGCCACCAGTGATTTGCTTAGGGGCACCGGGGAGCTGTTTTTT. Encoded protein: CATSDLLRGTGELFF.

The J gene is TRBJ2-1, the V gene TRBV6-5, with 12 nucleotides matching TRBD1. Germline assignment: CDR1 MNHEY and CDR2 SVGAGI. J lost 10 bases, V lost 4 bases, and 5 bases had no gene match. The CDR3 extends over 14 amino acids. CDR3 bases: TGTGCCAGCAGTTTCCGGGACAGGGGGCTCGAGCAGTTCTTC. The encoded protein is CASSFRDRGLEQFF.

V usage is TRBV12-3 or TRBV12-4 and J usage is TRBJ1-5; D gene ambiguous. V shed 6 bases and J shed 0 bases, with 9 bases lying between them. CDR3 length: 14 amino acids. The CDR3 DNA follows: TGTGCCAGCAGCAACGACAATAGCAATCAGCCCCAGCATTTT. It translates to CASSNDNSNQPQHF.

The chain joins TRBV5-6 to TRBJ2-5; tentatively, D is TRBD1 or TRBD2 (5 bases each). This CDR3 spans 15 amino acids. CDR1 and CDR2 from the germline V gene are SGHDT and YYEEEE. With 4 bases removed from V and 7 bases from J, the gap between germline ends came to 20 bases. CDR3 amino acids: CASSPGLKGAGTQYF. CDR3 DNA: TGTGCCAGCAGCCCCGGCCTAAAAGGGGCGGGGACCCAGTACTTC.

The chain couples TRBV27 to TRBJ1-1; D is unclear. The CDR3 length is 15 residues. Germline CDR1 and CDR2: MNHEY and SMNVEV (reference sequence). Trimming shortened V by 2 bases and J by 0 bases, and 10 bases separated the two germline ends. CDR3 sequence reads: CASSLNKGLNTEAFF. In nucleotides, the CDR3 is TGTGCCAGCAGTTTAAACAAGGGCTTGAACACTGAAGCTTTCTTT.

The chain has TRBV29-1 and TRBJ2-7; possibly TRBD1 or TRBD2 for D (5 bases each). The V end lost 7 bases, the J end lost 0 bases, and 10 bases lay between the germline ends. Germline V CDR1 and CDR2: SQVTM, ANQGSEA. CDR3 length equals 12 residues. The CDR3 DNA follows: TGCAGCGCTGGGGACGACTCCTACGAGCAGTACTTC. It encodes CSAGDDSYEQYF.